The next 18 T cell receptor beta chains were all read from a single sample in a study of T cell clonality in common variable immunodeficiency. Data came from immunoSEQ multiplex PCR; TCRdb stores just in-frame clones and leaves some out. Observed are around 29,000 clones, no singletons, with the top ten taking roughly 4.5%. What was sequenced was peripheral blood mononuclear cells. These receptors were taken from a person aged 18 to 70 in good health.

This clone occurred many times. The read ends 3 residues early relative to the CDR3; the germline J gene fills the gap. This sequence joins TRBV29-1 and TRBJ2-1; 9 bases agree with TRBD1. V shed 4 bases, J shed 4 bases, and the junction held 5 bases outside the gene matches. This CDR3 is built from 14 residues. Germline loops: CDR1 SQVTM, CDR2 ANQGSEA. The CDR3 DNA, read in part, is TGCAGCGTTGGGGGGGGACAGGGATACAATGAG. Protein sequence: CSVGGGQGYNE. The entire CDR3 protein reads CSVGGGQGYNEQFF.

In this sample, this clone turned up a few times. The observed sequence ends 3 residues before the CDR3 terminus, with the missing tail filled in from the germline J gene. V and J are TRBV5-6 and TRBJ1-1; tentatively, D is TRBD1 (6 bases). CDR1 and CDR2 (germline): SGHDT, YYEEEE. There are 13 residues in the CDR3. The ends were cut back, 0 bases at V and 7 bases at J, with 10 bases in the middle. CDR3 DNA (partial): TGTGCCAGCAGCTTGGTGGACAGCTATGAA. This codes for CASSLVDSYE. From start to end, the CDR3 is CASSLVDSYEAFF.

This clone was counted a few times. The read terminates 3 residues before the CDR3 end, so the remaining end is supplied by the germline J gene. The rearrangement links TRBV6-1 to TRBJ1-2; no firm D call. Germline-derived CDR1 and CDR2 are MNHNS and SASEGT. This CDR3 has 13 residues. Incomplete CDR3 DNA: TGTGCCAGCAGTGCCGGACTAGCGGGCATT. Translation gives CASSAGLAGI. The CDR3, in full, reads CASSAGLAGIYTF.

This clone was seen a few times. Coverage ceases 3 residues before the CDR3 finishes, and the germline J gene fills in the end. The chain joins TRBV20-1 to TRBJ2-1; 9 bases line up with TRBD2. Germline trimming cut 3 bases from V and 3 bases from J; bases unmatched to any gene: 6. Germline V gene sequence: CDR1 DFQATT, CDR2 SNEGSKA (reference sequence). The CDR3 runs to 15 residues. The CDR3 bases that were read are TGCAGTGCTAGGACACCTAGCGGGGTCTACAATGAG. Encoded protein: CSARTPSGVYNE. The CDR3 in its entirety is CSARTPSGVYNEQFF.

This clone was seen many times. The CDR3 is cut off 3 residues early in the read; its end comes from the germline J gene. V is TRBV19 and J is TRBJ1-5; 7 positions match TRBD1. The J segment lost 4 bases and the V segment lost 4 bases, leaving 1 base of the junction unmatched. Germline V gene sequence: CDR1 LNHDA, CDR2 SQIVND (reference sequence). This CDR3 spans 13 amino acids. The sequenced part of the CDR3 DNA is TGTGCCAGTAGTAAGGGGGCGAATCAGCCC. As protein: CASSKGANQP. The CDR3 as a whole reads CASSKGANQPQHF.

This clone was observed at least ten times. The read falls 3 residues short of the CDR3 end, and the missing part is taken from the germline J gene. This rearrangement joins TRBV20-1 to TRBJ2-3; D is perhaps TRBD2 (6 bases). The CDR3 is made up of 14 amino acids. The germline gives CDR1 DFQATT, CDR2 SNEGSKA (reference sequence). Trimming left V 3 bases short and J 8 bases short, with 18 bases between. Partial CDR3 DNA: TGCAGTGCTAGTATTAGCGGAGTGCCGGGTACG. Protein: CSASISGVPGT. The complete CDR3 protein is CSASISGVPGTQYF.

This clone was seen only a few times. A far larger clone is one base from this, pointing to a likely read error. The sequence runs out 3 residues before the end of the CDR3; the remainder is reconstructed from the germline J gene. The chain links TRBV2 to TRBJ1-2; D is unresolved. CDR1 and CDR2 from the germline V gene are SNHLY and FYNNEI. The CDR3 contains 11 residues. CDR3 sequence: CASGLNYEYTF. Partial CDR3 DNA: TGTGCCAGCGGACTCAACTACGAG. Full variable domain (outside the CDR3, taken from reference TRBV2 and TRBJ1-2): EPEVTQTPSHQVTQMGQEVILRCVPISNHLYFYWYRQILGQKVEFLVSFYNNEISEKSEIFDDQFSVERPDGSNFTLKIRSTKLEDSAMYFCASGLNYEYTFGSGTRLTVV.

In its sample, this clone was seen many times. The CDR3 goes on 3 residues after the read ends, and that part is filled in from the germline J gene. The rearrangement links TRBV5-6 to TRBJ2-7, with D perhaps matching TRBD1 (5 bases). Trimming took 4 bases from V and 4 from J, leaving 18 bases between them. This CDR3 region has 15 residues. Germline lookup yields CDR1 SGHDT and CDR2 YYEEEE. Here the CDR3 reads CASSGQGVASYEQYF. The CDR3 bases that were read are TGTGCCAGCAGCGGGCAAGGGGTAGCTTCTTACGAG.

In this sample, this clone turned up many times. The read halts 3 residues ahead of the CDR3 end, with the missing end drawn from the germline J gene. The J gene is TRBJ2-1, the V gene TRBV7-3; 8 bases agree with TRBD2. V dropped 2 bases and J dropped 6; count of bases not matched to a gene: 6. Germline values: CDR1 SGHTA, CDR2 FQGTGA. The CDR3 length is 15 residues. CDR3 DNA (partial): TGTGCCAGCAGCTTAGGGACTAGTAAGGGCAATGAG. Translation gives CASSLGTSKGNE. The complete CDR3 sequence is CASSLGTSKGNEQFF. The whole variable domain, remainder taken from reference TRBV7-3 and TRBJ2-1, is GAGVSQTPSNKVTEKGKYVELRCDPISGHTALYWYRQSLGQGPEFLIYFQGTGAADDSGLPNDRFFAVRPEGSVSTLKIQRTERGDSAVYLCASSLGTSKGNEQFFGPGTRLTVL.

This clone was detected ten times or more. The missing CDR3 end, 3 residues past where the read stops, is filled in from the germline J gene. This sequence joins TRBV13 and TRBJ1-6; D uncertain. The ends were cut back, 2 bases at V and 6 bases at J, with 8 bases in the middle. Germline CDR1 is PRHDT and CDR2 is FYEKMQ (reference sequence). The CDR3 loop spans 14 amino acids. The CDR3: CASSLQGSNSPLHF. The sequenced CDR3 bases are TGTGCCAGCAGCTTACAAGGGTCTAATTCACCC.

This clone has just a few counts. The CDR3 extends 3 residues past the end of the read, so its final part is completed from the germline J gene. The rearrangement uses TRBV7-3 and TRBJ2-3; the D gene is possibly TRBD2 (6 bases). V was shortened by 5 bases and J by 4 bases, with 13 bases between the two germline ends. The CDR3 sequence is 14 residues long. Germline assignment: CDR1 SGHTA and CDR2 FQGTGA. CDR3 bases read: TGTGCCAGCAGCGAGGGGCTAGCGCCAGATACG. Its translation is CASSEGLAPDT. The entire CDR3 is CASSEGLAPDTQYF.

This clone was found many times. Read sequence stops 3 residues before the CDR3 end, and the germline J gene provides the missing end. The chain combines TRBV20-1 with TRBJ2-5; the D gene is possibly TRBD1 (6 bases). This CDR3 is built from 15 residues. Germline-derived CDR1 and CDR2 are DFQATT and SNEGSKA (reference sequence). Trimming took 3 bases from V and 4 from J, leaving 18 bases between them. Partial CDR3 DNA: TGCAGTGCTAGGCCCGGGACATCCCGGATAGAGACC. Amino acid sequence: CSARPGTSRIET. The whole CDR3 is CSARPGTSRIETQYF.

This clone was detected many times. The CDR3 end falls 3 residues outside the read, so it is completed with the germline J gene. The V gene is TRBV7-3, the J gene TRBJ2-1; 11 positions match TRBD2. V dropped 6 bases and J dropped 8; count of bases not matched to a gene: 9. Germline lookup yields CDR1 SGHTA and CDR2 FQGTGA. This CDR3 is 15 amino acids long. The CDR3 loop is CASSGTSGSLHEQFF. CDR3 bases read: TGTGCCAGCAGTGGAACTAGCGGGAGTTTGCATGAG.

There are a few counts of this clone. The CDR3 is cut off 3 residues early in the read; its end comes from the germline J gene. This sequence joins TRBV19 and TRBJ1-2, with 7 bases identical to TRBD1. The ends lost 5 bases at V and 2 bases at J; junction bases unmatched: 5. CDR3 length: 14 amino acids. CDR1 and CDR2 from the germline V gene are LNHDA and SQIVND (reference sequence). The DNA read from the CDR3 is TGTGCCAGTAGTTCACAGGGGAGGAACTATGGC. Amino acids: CASSSQGRNYG. The entire CDR3 reads CASSSQGRNYGYTF.

This clone was seen a handful of times. The read comes to an end 3 residues before the CDR3 does, leaving the germline J gene to fill in the end. The chain combines TRBV30 with TRBJ2-2; D ambiguous. The CDR3 is made up of 13 amino acids. Trimming pared 1 base from V and 1 base from J, leaving 4 bases between. Germline V gene data show CDR1 as GTSNPN and CDR2 as SVGIG (reference sequence). The sequenced CDR3 bases are TGTGCCTGGAGTGGGCTGAACACCGGGGAG. Its translation: CAWSGLNTGE. The full-length CDR3 reads as CAWSGLNTGELFF. Based on the CDR3 plus reference TRBV30 and TRBJ2-2, the full variable domain is SQTIHQWPATLVQPVGSPLSLECTVEGTSNPNLYWYRQAAGRGLQLLFYSVGIGQISSEVPQNLSASRPQDRQFILSSKKLLLSDSGFYLCAWSGLNTGELFFGEGSRLTVL.

The table lists this clone with many counts. The CDR3 extends 3 residues past the end of the read, so its final part is completed from the germline J gene. The chain recombines TRBV10-3 with TRBJ1-2, with 7 bases lining up with TRBD1. There are 15 residues in the CDR3. From germline, CDR1 is ENHRY and CDR2 SYGVKD. The CDR3 sequence is CAISENPGGQQGYTF. The DNA read from the CDR3 is TGTGCCATCAGTGAGAATCCAGGGGGGCAACAGGGC.

This clone has a count of ten or more. The CDR3 extends 3 residues past the end of the read, so its final part is completed from the germline J gene. This chain links TRBV19 with TRBJ2-1, with D possibly being TRBD1 (5 bases). Germline assignment: CDR1 LNHDA and CDR2 SQIVND (reference sequence). The CDR3 has 13 amino acids. Trimming shortened V by 8 bases and J by 6 bases, and 14 bases separated the two germline ends. Incomplete CDR3 DNA: TGTGCCAGTCGACAGACGGGCCTCAATGAG. Translated, it gives CASRQTGLNE. The full-length CDR3 reads as CASRQTGLNEQFF.

This clone was detected ten times or more. The CDR3 bases that were read are TGCAGCGTCTTAGCGGGGGTTTGGAACCATGAG. Its translation: CSVLAGVWNHE. The CDR3 in its entirety is CSVLAGVWNHEQFF. The genes are TRBV29-1 and TRBJ2-1; 9 bases align to TRBD2. The DNA ends 3 residues before the CDR3 does, and the rest of the CDR3 is filled in from the germline J gene. The CDR3 loop spans 14 amino acids. Germline CDR1 reads SQVTM; CDR2 reads ANQGSEA. V dropped 6 bases and J dropped 8; count of bases not matched to a gene: 11.